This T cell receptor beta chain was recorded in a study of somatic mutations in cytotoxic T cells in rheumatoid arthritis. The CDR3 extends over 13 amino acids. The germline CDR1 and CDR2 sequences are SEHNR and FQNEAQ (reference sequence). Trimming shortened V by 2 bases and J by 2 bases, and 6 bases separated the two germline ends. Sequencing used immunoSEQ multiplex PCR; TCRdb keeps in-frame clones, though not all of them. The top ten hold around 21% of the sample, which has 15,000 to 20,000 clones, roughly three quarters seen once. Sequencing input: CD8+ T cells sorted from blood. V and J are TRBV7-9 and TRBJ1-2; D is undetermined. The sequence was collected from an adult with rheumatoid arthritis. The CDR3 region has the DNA TGTGCCAGCAGCTTACAGATGAACTATGGCTACACCTTC. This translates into CASSLQMNYGYTF.